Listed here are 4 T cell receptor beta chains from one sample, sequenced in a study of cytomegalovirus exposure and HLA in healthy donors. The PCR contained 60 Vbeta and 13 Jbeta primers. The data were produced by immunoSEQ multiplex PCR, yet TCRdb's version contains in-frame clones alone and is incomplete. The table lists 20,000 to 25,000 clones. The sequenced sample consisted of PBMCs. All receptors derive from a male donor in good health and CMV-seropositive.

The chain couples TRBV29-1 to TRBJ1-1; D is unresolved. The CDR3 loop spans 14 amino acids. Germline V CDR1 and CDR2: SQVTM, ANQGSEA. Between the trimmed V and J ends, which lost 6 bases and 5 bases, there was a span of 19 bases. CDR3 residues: CSVDLGRGGTEAFF. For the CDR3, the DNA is TGCAGCGTGGACCTTGGCCGGGGTGGGACTGAAGCTTTCTTT.

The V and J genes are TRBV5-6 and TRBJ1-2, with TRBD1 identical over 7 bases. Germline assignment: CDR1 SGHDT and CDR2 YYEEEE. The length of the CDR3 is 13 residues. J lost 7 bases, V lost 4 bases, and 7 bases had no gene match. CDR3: CASSLGQNLGYTF. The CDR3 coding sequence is TGTGCCAGCAGCCTGGGACAGAATCTTGGCTACACCTTC.

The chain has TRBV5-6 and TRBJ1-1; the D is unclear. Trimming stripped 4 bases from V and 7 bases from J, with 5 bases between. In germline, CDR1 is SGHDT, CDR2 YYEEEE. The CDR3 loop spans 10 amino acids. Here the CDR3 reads CASSRDEAFF. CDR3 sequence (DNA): TGTGCCAGCAGCCGGGATGAAGCTTTCTTT.

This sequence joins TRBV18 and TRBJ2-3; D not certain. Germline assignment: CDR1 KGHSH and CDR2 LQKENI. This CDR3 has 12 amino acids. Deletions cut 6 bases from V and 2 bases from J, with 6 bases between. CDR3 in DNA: TGTGCCAGCTCTTCCTACACAGATACGCAGTATTTT. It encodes CASSSYTDTQYF.